A single sample gave rise to the 23 T cell receptor beta chains below, sequenced in a study of blood T cells in healthy people across ages. The authors ran a second PCR of roughly 6 to 11 cycles using a sample-barcoded 5' primer and a J-beta primer mix. TCRdb redid the calling of the 5' RACE reads with MiXCR, one entry per CDR3 protein. The table shows fewer than 2 million distinct CDR3 sequences, with about two fifths occurring only once. Sequencing input: blood. The receptors were sampled from a human donor in good health.

About this clonotype itself: Relative to the germline gene, one junction end is altered; a read error may explain this. The J gene is TRBJ1-1, the V gene TRBV11-2; a weak D match, TRBD1 (5 bases). CDR3 length: 14 residues. CDR1 is SGHAT, CDR2 FQNNGV, per germline. CDR3 coding DNA: TGCGCCAGCAGCCCCCCGTTTGTGACAGCTGAAGCTTTCTTT. This gives the protein CASSPPFVTAEAFF.

The rearrangement joins TRBV7-2 to TRBJ1-1; D unresolved. The length of the CDR3 is 12 residues. Trimming shortened V by 5 bases and J by 6 bases, and 10 bases separated the two germline ends. Per germline, CDR1 SGHTA and CDR2 FQGNSA. CDR3 DNA sequence: TGTGCCAGCAGCCCCCATTGGGCTGAAGCTTTCTTT. It is translated as CASSPHWAEAFF.

This clonotype has a handful of counts. The chain recombines TRBV7-3 with TRBJ2-6; D may correspond to TRBD1 or TRBD2 (5 bases each). This CDR3 has 18 residues. Germline CDR1 and CDR2: SGHTA and FQGTGA. The V end lost 4 bases, the J end lost 1 base, and 17 bases lay between the germline ends. The CDR3 is CASSYSGTVGSGANVLTF. The CDR3 DNA reads as TGTGCCAGCAGCTACTCCGGGACGGTGGGATCTGGGGCCAACGTCCTGACTTTC.

The chain has TRBV12-3 or TRBV12-4 and TRBJ1-5; D is ambiguous. Trimming stripped 5 bases from V and 3 bases from J, with 14 bases between. CDR3 length: 15 residues. CDR3 amino acids: CASSPNPTFNQPQHF. The CDR3 DNA is TGTGCCAGCAGTCCGAACCCCACCTTCAATCAGCCCCAGCATTTT.

The CDR3 is CASSEAHGAGEQFF. The DNA of the CDR3 is TGTGCCAGCAGTGAAGCACATGGGGCCGGTGAGCAGTTCTTC. The rearrangement links TRBV2 to TRBJ2-1, with D perhaps TRBD1 (5 bases). Germline V gene lookup returns CDR1 SNHLY and CDR2 FYNNEI. There are 14 residues in the CDR3. The ends were cut back, 0 bases at V and 9 bases at J, with 12 bases in the middle.

J is TRBJ1-1 and V is TRBV7-6, with D possibly TRBD1 on 5 matching bases. The length of the CDR3 is 17 residues. V lost 1 base and J 0 bases, leaving 15 bases between the germline ends. Per the germline V gene, CDR1 is SGHVS and CDR2 is FNYEAQ. CDR3 loop: CASSLGPGRTMNTEAFF. In DNA, the CDR3 is TGTGCCAGCAGCTTAGGACCGGGACGTACTATGAACACTGAAGCTTTCTTT. The full variable domain, rest sourced from reference TRBV7-6 and TRBJ1-1, is GAGVSQSPRYKVTKRGQDVALRCDPISGHVSLYWYRQALGQGPEFLTYFNYEAQQDKSGLPNDRFSAERPEGSISTLTIQRTEQRDSAMYRCASSLGPGRTMNTEAFFGQGTRLTVV.

This clonotype came up a few times. The CDR3 DNA follows: TGTGCCAGCAGCTCCGGGACAGGGGGCTCCTATAATTCACCCCTCCACTTT. It encodes CASSSGTGGSYNSPLHF. The chain couples TRBV5-6 to TRBJ1-6; 11 bases agree with TRBD1. Germline lookup yields CDR1 SGHDT and CDR2 YYEEEE. V dropped 3 bases and J dropped 0; count of bases not matched to a gene: 2. This CDR3 comprises 17 residues.

The chain uses TRBV7-9 and TRBJ2-5; TRBD2 matches 9 bases. J lost 5 bases, V lost 3 bases, and 7 bases had no gene match. The CDR3 is made up of 15 amino acids. CDR1 and CDR2 from the germline V gene are SEHNR and FQNEAQ (reference sequence). The CDR3 reads CASSFVRGGRETQYF. Written as DNA, the CDR3 is TGTGCCAGCAGCTTTGTGCGGGGGGGCCGGGAGACCCAGTACTTC.

The chain joins TRBV7-2 to TRBJ2-5; D possibly corresponds to TRBD1 (5 bases). V shed 5 bases and J shed 8 bases, with 24 bases lying between them. Germline CDR1 SGHTA, CDR2 FQGNSA. This CDR3 region has 16 residues. Written as DNA, the CDR3 is TGTGCCAGCAGCCCCAGTCCAGGGTCCCCTCTAGGTACCCAGTACTTC. Residues: CASSPSPGSPLGTQYF.

A few counts support this clonotype. The chain combines TRBV11-2 with TRBJ2-1; 11 bases fit TRBD2. The V and J ends lost 3 bases and 12 bases, in that order; junction bases with no gene match: 13. The germline CDR1 and CDR2 sequences are SGHAT and FQNNGV. CDR3 length: 16 residues. The CDR3 is CASSFGFASGGRMQFF. In DNA form, the CDR3 reads TGTGCCAGCAGCTTTGGTTTTGCTAGCGGGGGGAGGATGCAGTTCTTC.

This clonotype has more than one count but fewer than ten. The V gene is TRBV6-2 or TRBV6-3, the J gene TRBJ1-5; no firm D call. This CDR3 region has 12 residues. V was pared by 3 bases and J by 7 bases, with 7 bases between. Germline CDR1 and CDR2: MNHEY and SVGEGT. The DNA for the CDR3 is TGTGCCAGCAGTTATCCGTGGCAGCCCCAGCATTTT. This sequence encodes CASSYPWQPQHF.

This clonotype came up a few times. The chain has TRBV7-2 and TRBJ2-7, with 9 positions matching TRBD2. This CDR3 contains 15 residues. Germline CDR1 reads SGHTA; CDR2 reads FQGNSA. Germline trimming cut 3 bases from V and 7 bases from J; bases unmatched to any gene: 10. CDR3 sequence: CASSFAGGHPREQYF. CDR3 nucleotides: TGTGCCAGCAGCTTTGCGGGGGGGCACCCGAGGGAGCAGTACTTC.

This clonotype showed up just a few times. The chain is built from TRBV12-3 or TRBV12-4 and TRBJ1-4, with 7 bases aligning to TRBD1. This CDR3 is 15 amino acids long. V trimming: 6 bases; J trimming: 6 bases; junction bases outside the gene matches: 10. For the CDR3, the DNA is TGTGCCAGCAGCCCACAGGCAGGGGGACATGAAAAACTGTTTTTT. It specifies CASSPQAGGHEKLFF.

This clonotype has just a few counts. The chain employs TRBV7-9 and TRBJ1-1, with D possibly being TRBD1 (6 bases). The CDR3 spans 15 residues. Germline assignment: CDR1 SEHNR and CDR2 FQNEAQ (reference sequence). The V end was cut by 5 bases, the J end by 0 bases, with 13 bases between. Here the CDR3 DNA reads TGTGCCAGCAGCCGAGGACAGAGCATGAACACTGAAGCTTTCTTT. It specifies CASSRGQSMNTEAFF.

This clonotype was seen ten or more times. The chain couples TRBV29-1 to TRBJ2-5; 8 bases match TRBD1. Germline CDR1 is SQVTM and CDR2 is ANQGSEA. After removal of 0 bases from V and 5 bases from J, the junction contained 5 bases not matched to a gene. The CDR3 consists of 14 residues. DNA for the CDR3: TGCAGCGTTGAAGACCAGGGGGCATGGGAGACCCAGTACTTC. Its protein product is CSVEDQGAWETQYF.

The chain has TRBV20-1 and TRBJ1-1; D is undetermined. The germline V and J ends were trimmed by 8 bases and 3 bases, with 19 bases remaining between them. The CDR3 totals 14 residues. Germline-derived CDR1 and CDR2 are DFQATT and SNEGSKA (reference sequence). CDR3 region: CSTPDLLIDTEAFF. CDR3 nucleotides: TGCAGTACGCCGGATCTTCTAATTGACACTGAAGCTTTCTTT.

The chain carries TRBV7-2 and TRBJ1-2; D is unresolved. Trimming shortened V by 1 base and J by 8 bases, and 23 bases separated the two germline ends. In germline, CDR1 is SGHTA, CDR2 FQGNSA. The CDR3 consists of 17 residues. In DNA, the CDR3 is TGTGCCAGCAGCTTAGTTTTCTTTAGGGAGCGCTATCAGGGCTACACCTTC. It codes for CASSLVFFRERYQGYTF.

The chain employs TRBV10-3 and TRBJ1-1; the D is unclear. The germline V and J ends were trimmed by 5 bases and 0 bases, with 13 bases remaining between them. Germline V gene data show CDR1 as ENHRY and CDR2 as SYGVKD. This CDR3 is built from 15 residues. The CDR3 bases are TGTGCCATCAGTTCTGACCTGAGATTGAACACTGAAGCTTTCTTT. It specifies CAISSDLRLNTEAFF.

This sequence joins TRBV7-3 and TRBJ1-3; perhaps TRBD1 as D (5 bases). The V end was cut by 1 base, the J end by 4 bases, with 11 bases between. Germline V lookup: CDR1 SGHTA, CDR2 FQGTGA. CDR3 length equals 15 residues. CDR3 nucleotides: TGTGCCAGCAGCTTAAAGCCAGGGCGAGGAAACACCATATATTTT. This translates into CASSLKPGRGNTIYF. The complete variable domain, with remaining parts taken from reference TRBV7-3 and TRBJ1-3, reads GAGVSQTPSNKVTEKGKYVELRCDPISGHTALYWYRQSLGQGPEFLIYFQGTGAADDSGLPNDRFFAVRPEGSVSTLKIQRTERGDSAVYLCASSLKPGRGNTIYFGEGSWLTVV.

This clonotype came up many times. The V and J genes are TRBV29-1 and TRBJ1-1; D unresolved. Germline-derived CDR1 and CDR2 are SQVTM and ANQGSEA. This CDR3 spans 13 amino acids. Trimming stripped 7 bases from V and 1 base from J, with 13 bases between. CDR3 DNA sequence: TGCAGCGCCTACGGACGGGCGAACACTGAAGCTTTCTTT. Its translation: CSAYGRANTEAFF.

V usage is TRBV4-3 and J usage is TRBJ2-5; 7 bases align to TRBD1. CDR1 and CDR2 (germline): LGHNA, YSLEER. V dropped 1 base and J dropped 4; count of bases not matched to a gene: 6. The CDR3 spans 15 residues. Written as DNA, the CDR3 is TGCGCCAGCAGCCAAGTGGTACAGGGGCGAGAGACCCAGTACTTC. Translating gives CASSQVVQGRETQYF.

This clonotype occurred many times. The rearrangement links TRBV29-1 to TRBJ2-7; D gene ambiguous. The CDR3 contains 14 residues. The V end was cut by 6 bases, the J end by 2 bases, with 17 bases between. CDR1 is SQVTM, CDR2 ANQGSEA, per germline. Here the CDR3 DNA reads TGCAGCGTCTACGACGGCGTTCTCACCTACGAGCAGTACTTC. Encoded protein: CSVYDGVLTYEQYF.

This chain connects TRBV5-4 to TRBJ2-7, with 7 bases identical to TRBD1. CDR1 and CDR2 from the germline V gene are SGHNT and YYREEE (reference sequence). The CDR3 loop spans 14 amino acids. The V gene end was trimmed by 4 bases and the J gene end by 3 bases; junction bases not matched to a gene: 7. CDR3 nucleotides: TGTGCCAGCAGCCAGACAGGGTCCCGCTACGAGCAGTACTTC. This gives the protein CASSQTGSRYEQYF.